This TCR beta chain was sequenced for a study of T-cell reconstitution after alpha-beta-depleted transplantation in children. Looked up from germline, CDR1 is SQVTM and CDR2 is ANQGSEA. The CDR3 contains 14 residues. With 5 bases clipped from V and 8 bases from J, the junction kept 10 bases outside the gene matches. Preparing the TCRbeta library involved the use of unique molecular identifiers. TCRdb re-called the PCR reads with MiXCR, one entry per CDR3 protein. The sample lists roughly 500,000 distinct CDR3 sequences, around a third occurring once. The receptor comes from a human donor who donated a stem cell graft to a child with aplastic anemia. The gene calls are TRBV29-1 and TRBJ2-1; TRBD1 matches 9 bases. The sequencing used PBMCs from the stem cell graft donor, collected from the stem cell graft. The chain's CDR3 is CSVTGTGNLDEQFF. The CDR3 coding sequence is TGCAGCGTTACCGGGACAGGGAACTTGGATGAGCAGTTCTTC.